This T cell receptor beta chain was recovered during a study of blood T cells in healthy people across ages. This clonotype was observed a few times. The CDR3 loop spans 16 amino acids. Germline V gene sequence: CDR1 SGHRS, CDR2 YFSETQ. V shed 0 bases and J shed 5 bases, with 12 bases lying between them. Primers used in a second PCR of about 7 to 11 cycles were a sample-barcoded 5' primer and a J-beta primer mix. Each cDNA molecule was tagged by a template-switch adaptor that had 12 random nucleotides. TCRdb ran MiXCR on the 5' RACE reads and lists one entry per CDR3 protein. The table shows about 590,000 distinct CDR3 sequences, with approximately 30% occurring only once.

The sequence derives from a woman aged 80 or over in good health. The sample taken for sequencing was blood. The chain links TRBV5-1 to TRBJ1-6, with D maybe TRBD1 (5 bases). CDR3 sequence: CASSLEWGLDNSPLHF. Here the CDR3 DNA reads TGCGCCAGCAGCTTGGAATGGGGACTAGATAATTCACCCCTCCACTTT.